This TCR beta chain was identified during a study of blood T cell repertoires in COVID-19. Study-wide context: Sites in the United States, Italy and Spain provided acute and convalescent COVID-19 samples. T cells, B-cell-depleted T cells, or PBMCs supplied cDNA or gDNA.

Original data processing: The assay estimated nucleated cells by amplifying reference gene primers. Produced via immunoSEQ multiplex PCR; TCRdb's table is partial and in-frame only. V, J and clone size are taken as reported in that table, and D and trimming were inferred from the DNA itself. Altogether more than 200,000 clones are present, about nine tenths being singletons, with the ten largest covering roughly 2.5%. The CDR3 sequence is 14 residues long. Germline CDR1 and CDR2: MDHEN and SYDVKM. The junction had 10 bases not matched to a gene; V was cut back by 6 bases and J by 6 bases. Source material: peripheral blood. The clonotype originates from a woman aged 55-75 years with acute or convalescent COVID-19. The chain uses TRBV28 and TRBJ2-7; TRBD1 agrees at 8 bases. The CDR3 coding sequence is TGTGCCAGCAGCCCAGGACAGGGACCGGCCGAGCAGTACTTC. It yields the protein CASSPGQGPAEQYF.